Listed below are T cell receptor beta chains from one sample, sequenced in a study of monozygotic twins with inflammatory bowel disease. TCRdb re-analyzed the 5' RACE reads; it lists each CDR3 protein once, without DNA. The sample table includes some 450,000 distinct CDR3 sequences. The specimen was blood. These receptors were collected from a human donor with ulcerative colitis or Crohn's disease, or a healthy co-twin of an affected twin (not recorded which). Each CDR3 is given with its conserved first and last residue.

cdr3_aa | cdr3_length | j_call | v_call
CSVEDWGTEAFF | 12 | TRBJ1-1 | TRBV29-1
CSVDERGSEQFF | 12 | TRBJ2-1 | TRBV29-1
CAWSAGRTYEQYF | 13 | TRBJ2-7 | TRBV30
CASSLKGWGLGYTF | 14 | TRBJ1-2 | TRBV27
CASSHRAGAKSRSGADTQYF | 20 | TRBJ2-3 | TRBV11-2
CSASGIGDTQYF | 12 | TRBJ2-3 | TRBV20-1
CASSWYGKETQYF | 13 | TRBJ2-5 | TRBV12-3/TRBV12-4
CSVLAGLSSYNEQFF | 15 | TRBJ2-1 | TRBV20-1
CASRLTVYNYGYTF | 14 | TRBJ1-2 | TRBV5-1
CASPGQKNTGELFF | 14 | TRBJ2-2 | TRBV23-1
CASSHQVQNRDTSNEKLFF | 19 | TRBJ1-4 | TRBV23-1
CASSLEAGKHNEQFF | 15 | TRBJ2-1 | TRBV7-3
CASSLGNVMELFF | 13 | TRBJ2-2 | TRBV5-1
CASSSGQGGSPLHF | 14 | TRBJ1-6 | TRBV7-9
CAFSEGTGGTEAFF | 14 | TRBJ1-1 | TRBV10-3
CASSKRPQRGYNEQFF | 16 | TRBJ2-1 | TRBV21-1
CASSLEQGTEAFF | 13 | TRBJ1-1 | TRBV7-9
CASSQGAGVTGELFF | 15 | TRBJ2-2 | TRBV4-2
CASGKGGAPTAFF | 13 | TRBJ1-1 | TRBV28
CASSSETGKSYEQYF | 15 | TRBJ2-7 | TRBV5-1
CASRAGLAPGELFF | 14 | TRBJ2-2 | TRBV4-3
CASSSGWANTEAFF | 14 | TRBJ1-1 | TRBV7-2
CATSSTRGGRLAVNEQFF | 18 | TRBJ2-1 | TRBV15
CASSKRGREETQYF | 14 | TRBJ2-5 | TRBV21-1
CASSSRTENTGELFF | 15 | TRBJ2-2 | TRBV5-1
CASNQMGGAIGTGELFF | 17 | TRBJ2-2 | TRBV7-2
CASSLDPGRQETQYF | 15 | TRBJ2-5 | TRBV7-7
CASSSDWGTQYF | 12 | TRBJ2-3 | TRBV12-3/TRBV12-4
CSVGTVSYEQYF | 12 | TRBJ2-7 | TRBV29-1
CASSPSGASNYAF | 13 | TRBJ1-2 | TRBV14
CASSFPTGNEQFF | 13 | TRBJ2-1 | TRBV5-1
CASSYSTGGEQYF | 13 | TRBJ2-7 | TRBV6-5
CASSQTGFETQYF | 13 | TRBJ2-5 | TRBV7-3
CASSLDPTLLAGVGYEQYF | 19 | TRBJ2-7 | TRBV5-1
CASSIPGSSYNEQFF | 15 | TRBJ2-1 | TRBV19
CASTHGQTSYEQYF | 14 | TRBJ2-7 | TRBV5-1
CSARDLINSREQYF | 14 | TRBJ2-7 | TRBV20-1
CATSYGGPDTGELFF | 15 | TRBJ2-2 | TRBV12-3/TRBV12-4
CASSQAAGGADTQYF | 15 | TRBJ2-3 | TRBV4-1
CSVDRGTDTQYF | 12 | TRBJ2-3 | TRBV29-1
CASSSTGGSNQPQHF | 15 | TRBJ1-5 | TRBV5-5
CASSLESVGTSNQPQHF | 17 | TRBJ1-5 | TRBV7-8
CASRDAFYGYTF | 12 | TRBJ1-2 | TRBV12-3/TRBV12-4
CASSGDRGQPQHF | 13 | TRBJ1-5 | TRBV6-1
CAISAPGGFAGGNPYEQYF | 19 | TRBJ2-7 | TRBV10-3
CSVEGGSGANIQYF | 14 | TRBJ2-4 | TRBV29-1
CASSFSGGTQYF | 12 | TRBJ2-5 | TRBV6-5
CASTLGQGSGYTF | 13 | TRBJ1-2 | TRBV5-6
CASRSGFGSYEQYF | 14 | TRBJ2-7 | TRBV27